This TCR beta chain was documented in a study of T cell changes during pregnancy in multiple sclerosis. This clone was observed a handful of times. Germline CDR1 and CDR2: SGHTA and FQGTGA. The CDR3 extends over 14 amino acids. Trimming at V came to 5 bases and at J to 10 bases, leaving 8 bases not matched to a gene. Repertoires were generated with immunoSEQ multiplex PCR, while TCRdb's copy carries only in-frame clones and drops some. Of about 22,000 clones listed, roughly 90% are singletons. This rearrangement joins TRBV7-3 to TRBJ1-6; 7 bases are a match to TRBD1. The sequencing used CD4+ T cells from peripheral blood mononuclear cells, collected in the third trimester of pregnancy. The TCR sequence derives from a female donor with multiple sclerosis, enrolled in a pregnancy study. CDR3 amino acids: CASSETGSGSPLHF. CDR3 coding DNA: TGTGCCAGCAGCGAGACAGGGTCCGGGTCACCCCTCCACTTT.